This TCR beta chain was captured in a study of shared clonotypes between healthy human individuals. Overall study: Plates per donor: three CD4 naive, three CD4 memory, two CD8 naive, one CD8 memory.

There are 12 residues in the CDR3. The germline V gene has CDR1 SGHTA and CDR2 FQGNSA. Across several immunoSEQ plates, the genomic DNA of each subset was split evenly. Each PCR replicate from the sorted subsets contained 200 to 250 ng DNA, which is tens of thousands of T cell genomes. Measured with immunoSEQ multiplex PCR; TCRdb has only the in-frame clones, and not every one. The table includes about 1.5 million clones, under 99% detected once. Comment on this clone: The germline gene is not matched at one end of the junction; a read error may be the cause.

The origin of this receptor is a man aged 30-40 years in good health. Material: naive CD4+ T cells sorted from blood. As to subset: CD45RA+ positively selected. The J gene is TRBJ2-1, the V gene TRBV7-2; no clear D. DNA of the CDR3: TGTGCCAGCAGCTTAGTCGTCGGAGAACCGATCTTC. Translating it yields CASSLVVGEPIF.